The next 28 T cell receptor beta chains were all read from a single sample in a study of blood T cell repertoires in COVID-19. The assay was immunoSEQ multiplex PCR, and TCRdb's table has in-frame clones only and misses some. The data contain fewer than 250,000 clones, around 84% of them singletons. The sample comprised peripheral blood. Source of these receptors: a man under 40 with active or convalescent COVID-19.

A single count supports this clone. The CDR3 spells CASSPDSGSTNEKLFF. The CDR3 nucleotides read TGTGCCAGTAGTCCCGACTCAGGGTCGACTAATGAAAAACTGTTTTTT. The rearrangement joins TRBV19 to TRBJ1-4, with D perhaps TRBD1 (5 bases). The germline CDR1 and CDR2 sequences are LNHDA and SQIVND (reference sequence). V lost 5 bases to trimming and J lost 2 bases, with 15 bases between them. CDR3 length: 16 amino acids.

This clone showed up just once. The chain recombines TRBV30 with TRBJ2-5, with D tentatively TRBD2 (7 bases). Looked up from germline, CDR1 is GTSNPN and CDR2 is SVGIG (reference sequence). The V end lost 3 bases, the J end lost 5 bases, and 22 bases lay between the germline ends. This CDR3 is 16 amino acids long. This chain's CDR3 is CAWSRISPGGRETQYF. CDR3 DNA sequence: TGTGCCTGGAGCCGCATCTCCCCGGGGGGCAGGGAGACCCAGTACTTC.

The chain recombines TRBV4-2 with TRBJ2-3; possible D gene TRBD2, 6 bases. Per germline, CDR1 LGHNA and CDR2 YNFKEQ. The CDR3 is 18 residues long. V was shortened by 4 bases and J by 5 bases, with 25 bases between the two germline ends. CDR3: CASSLSLSGSGRKDTQYF. CDR3 nucleotide sequence: TGTGCCAGCAGCCTTTCTTTATCCGGCAGCGGGCGGAAAGATACGCAGTATTTT.

V gene TRBV3-1 (or the pseudogene TRBV3-2) combines with J gene TRBJ2-7, with 14 bases lining up with TRBD2. Germline V gene sequence: CDR1 LGHDT, CDR2 YNNKEL (reference sequence). V was clipped by 4 bases and J by 7 bases; unmatched bases: 6. This CDR3 spans 15 amino acids. CDR3 DNA: TGTGCCAGCAGCCTAGGACTAGCGGGGGGCCTGGAGCAGTACTTC. Its translation: CASSLGLAGGLEQYF.

CDR3 sequence: CASSHPGRLAGGVEQFF. The CDR3 bases are TGCGCCAGCAGCCACCCAGGGAGGCTAGCGGGCGGCGTTGAGCAGTTCTTC. V gene TRBV4-1 combines with J gene TRBJ2-1, with 8 bases aligning to TRBD2. Trimming cost V 3 bases and J 9 bases; bases outside gene matches: 16. From germline, CDR1 is MGHRA and CDR2 YSYEKL. The CDR3 contains 17 residues.

The chain has TRBV12-3 or TRBV12-4 and TRBJ1-1; D uncertain. Trimming left V 6 bases short and J 6 bases short, with 11 bases between. The CDR3 extends over 12 amino acids. Here the CDR3 DNA reads TGTGCCAGCAGCCCCCCAGGCGCTGAAGCTTTCTTT. This translates into CASSPPGAEAFF.

The chain employs TRBV5-6 and TRBJ1-4; D is perhaps TRBD1 (5 bases). Trimming left V 5 bases short and J 7 bases short, with 15 bases between. From germline, CDR1 is SGHDT and CDR2 YYEEEE. CDR3 length: 14 residues. The CDR3 DNA follows: TGTGCCAGCAGATACACAGGTTCGGGTGAAAAACTGTTTTTT. Its protein is CASRYTGSGEKLFF.

This rearrangement joins TRBV5-5 to TRBJ1-6; D not certain. The V gene's germline CDR1 is SGHKS and CDR2 YYEKEE (reference sequence). This CDR3 region has 15 residues. Trimming pared 0 bases from V and 6 bases from J, leaving 10 bases between. The CDR3 nucleotides read TGTGCCAGCAGCTTGGATCCGGTCTTTAATTCACCCCTCCACTTT. This translates into CASSLDPVFNSPLHF.

The chain uses TRBV5-4 and TRBJ1-1; 8 bases align to TRBD1. The CDR3 length is 14 residues. Germline trimming cut 3 bases from V and 4 bases from J; bases unmatched to any gene: 5. Per germline, CDR1 SGHNT and CDR2 YYREEE (reference sequence). In DNA, the CDR3 is TGTGCCAGCAGCTCACAGGGGGTCGGCACTGAAGCTTTCTTT. Encoded protein: CASSSQGVGTEAFF. Complete variable domain (other parts from reference TRBV5-4 and TRBJ1-1): ETGVTQSPTHLIKTRGQQVTLRCSSQSGHNTVSWYQQALGQGPQFIFQYYREEENGRGNFPPRFSGLQFPNYSSELNVNALELDDSALYLCASSSQGVGTEAFFGQGTRLTVV.

The chain employs TRBV15 and TRBJ2-2, with 14 bases that match TRBD2. The junction had 6 bases not matched to a gene; V was cut back by 2 bases and J by 4 bases. Germline V gene sequence: CDR1 LNHNV, CDR2 YYDKDF (reference sequence). The CDR3 has 18 amino acids. The CDR3 nucleotides are TGTGCCACCAGCAGACTCCAGGGGACTAGCGGGGGCACCGGGGAGCTGTTTTTT. Protein: CATSRLQGTSGGTGELFF.

The sample holds one count of this clone. The rearrangement uses TRBV12-3 or TRBV12-4 and TRBJ2-5; 7 nucleotides agree with TRBD1. This CDR3 is built from 13 residues. The trim removed 4 bases at V and 4 bases at J, leaving 3 bases unmatched. The CDR3 loop is CASSSWDRETQYF. In DNA, the CDR3 is TGTGCCAGCAGTTCATGGGACAGAGAGACCCAGTACTTC.

The chain is built from TRBV27 and TRBJ2-7, with D uncertain. Germline V gene data show CDR1 as MNHEY and CDR2 as SMNVEV (reference sequence). The CDR3 extends over 13 amino acids. With 4 bases removed from V and 0 bases from J, the gap between germline ends came to 7 bases. The CDR3 DNA reads TGTGCCAGCAGTTATACATCCTCCTACGAGCAGTACTTC. Protein: CASSYTSSYEQYF.

The rearrangement links TRBV18 to TRBJ1-2; D possibly corresponds to TRBD1 (5 bases). Germline V gene lookup returns CDR1 KGHSH and CDR2 LQKENI. This CDR3 region has 14 residues. V lost 2 bases and J 8 bases, leaving 15 bases between the germline ends. Written as DNA, the CDR3 is TGTGCCAGCTCACCAAGCGACAGTTCTGGGGGCTACACCTTC. Its translation is CASSPSDSSGGYTF.

V is TRBV7-2 and J is TRBJ2-7; 9 nucleotides line up with TRBD1. This CDR3 comprises 16 residues. V dropped 5 bases and J dropped 1; count of bases not matched to a gene: 9. Germline CDR1 SGHTA, CDR2 FQGNSA. CDR3 protein: CASSRFTGTGSYEQYF. The CDR3 bases are TGTGCCAGCAGCCGCTTCACCGGGACAGGGTCCTACGAGCAGTACTTC.

This clone appeared a few times. The chain joins TRBV9 to TRBJ2-3; D gene ambiguous. This CDR3 comprises 16 residues. The V gene's germline CDR1 is SGDLS and CDR2 YYNGEE. V was cut by 1 base and J by 0 bases, with 12 bases left in between. The CDR3 sequence is CASSVSGSTSTDTQYF. The DNA of the CDR3 is TGTGCCAGCAGCGTATCCGGGTCGACTAGCACAGATACGCAGTATTTT. Combining the CDR3 with reference TRBV9 and TRBJ2-3 gives the whole variable domain DSGVTQTPKHLITATGQRVTLRCSPRSGDLSVYWYQQSLDQGLQFLIQYYNGEERAKGNILERFSAQQFPDLHSELNLSSLELGDSALYFCASSVSGSTSTDTQYFGPGTRLTVL.

The V call is TRBV25-1, the J call TRBJ1-2; 9 positions match TRBD1. The CDR3 is 15 amino acids. CDR1 is MGHDK, CDR2 SYGVNS, per germline. J gave up 7 bases and V 4 bases, and 10 bases lay outside the gene matches. CDR3 sequence: CASSALGTGWFGYTF. In DNA form, the CDR3 reads TGTGCCAGCAGTGCTTTAGGGACAGGGTGGTTTGGCTACACCTTC.

A single count supports this clone. The chain recombines TRBV10-1 with TRBJ1-5, with TRBD1 identical over 8 bases. Losses at the gene ends were 0 bases for V and 3 bases for J; bases not matched to a gene: 16. The germline CDR1 and CDR2 sequences are WNHNN and SYGVQD (reference sequence). This CDR3 comprises 20 residues. For the CDR3, the DNA is TGCGCCAGCAGTGAGTCGGACCGAGACAGGGGTGCGGGGCCCAATCAGCCCCAGCATTTT. Translating it yields CASSESDRDRGAGPNQPQHF.

The J gene is TRBJ1-1, the V gene TRBV7-9; D remains unclear. Trimming removed 1 base at V and 7 bases at J, with 19 bases between. The CDR3 has 16 amino acids. CDR1 is SEHNR and CDR2 is FQNEAQ in the germline V gene (reference sequence). Written as DNA, the CDR3 is TGTGCCAGCAGCTTAGGACCGAGAGGAAAGCAGAGTGAAGCTTTCTTT. Translated, it gives CASSLGPRGKQSEAFF.

The chain joins TRBV30 to TRBJ2-3; D is perhaps TRBD1 (6 bases). With 5 bases removed from V and 2 bases from J, the gap between germline ends came to 17 bases. The CDR3 covers 15 residues. Germline CDR1 and CDR2: GTSNPN and SVGIG (reference sequence). This chain's CDR3 is CAWERTRTDTDTQYF. The CDR3 DNA follows: TGTGCCTGGGAGCGTACTAGGACAGACACAGATACGCAGTATTTT. Looking up the rest from reference TRBV30 and TRBJ2-3 gives the full variable domain: SQTIHQWPATLVQPVGSPLSLECTVEGTSNPNLYWYRQAAGRGLQLLFYSVGIGQISSEVPQNLSASRPQDRQFILSSKKLLLSDSGFYLCAWERTRTDTDTQYFGPGTRLTVL.

This sequence joins TRBV24-1 and TRBJ2-3, with TRBD1 as a possible D gene (6 bases). Germline V gene data show CDR1 as KGHDR and CDR2 as SFDVKD. Trimming left V 3 bases short and J 2 bases short, with 11 bases between. The CDR3 extends over 15 amino acids. The CDR3 sequence: CATSDATGYTDTQYF. CDR3 nucleotides: TGTGCCACCAGTGATGCCACAGGGTACACAGATACGCAGTATTTT.

This chain connects TRBV11-1 to TRBJ2-1, with 10 bases identical to TRBD2. The junction had 13 bases not matched to a gene; V was cut back by 8 bases and J by 6 bases. Per germline, CDR1 SGHAT and CDR2 FQDESV (reference sequence). The CDR3 contains 16 residues. Here the CDR3 reads CASRERSGRSGNEQFF. The CDR3 DNA sequence: TGTGCCAGCCGCGAGCGTAGCGGGAGGTCGGGCAATGAGCAGTTCTTC.

This clone appeared a few times. J is TRBJ2-1 and V is TRBV27, with D unresolved. The V gene lost 2 bases and the J gene lost 3 bases, with 5 bases spanning the gap. The germline gives CDR1 MNHEY, CDR2 SMNVEV (reference sequence). The CDR3 has 13 amino acids. The CDR3 DNA reads TGTGCCAGCAGTTTAGCAGACTACAATGAGCAGTTCTTC. This sequence encodes CASSLADYNEQFF.

This rearrangement joins TRBV7-9 to TRBJ2-7; D is unresolved. The germline CDR1 and CDR2 sequences are SEHNR and FQNEAQ (reference sequence). This CDR3 comprises 14 residues. V shed 3 bases and J shed 2 bases, with 11 bases lying between them. CDR3 coding DNA: TGTGCCAGCAGCTTCAGTGATTCCGCCTACGAGCAGTACTTC. The encoded protein is CASSFSDSAYEQYF.

This clone was counted a few times. The gene calls are TRBV4-2 and TRBJ2-5; TRBD2 matches at 12 bases. The CDR3 sequence is 16 residues long. V lost 4 bases, J lost 1 base, and 4 bases stayed unmatched. Germline V gives CDR1 LGHNA, CDR2 YNFKEQ. The CDR3 is CASSPTSGGVQETQYF. CDR3 sequence (DNA): TGTGCCAGCAGCCCGACTAGCGGGGGAGTCCAAGAGACCCAGTACTTC.

The chain combines TRBV6-5 with TRBJ2-5, with 7 bases identical to TRBD2. Per germline, CDR1 MNHEY and CDR2 SVGAGI. The CDR3 sequence is 16 residues long. J gave up 1 base and V 0 bases, and 5 bases lay outside the gene matches. The CDR3 DNA sequence: TGTGCCAGCAGTTACTCCCTCCGGGGGGTCCAAGAGACCCAGTACTTC. Protein: CASSYSLRGVQETQYF.

The V gene is TRBV6-2 or TRBV6-3, the J gene TRBJ1-1; 7 nucleotides match TRBD1. This CDR3 region has 15 residues. CDR1 is MNHEY, CDR2 SVGEGT, per germline. V was clipped by 2 bases and J by 5 bases; unmatched bases: 8. CDR3 amino acids: CASSYPYQGVTEAFF. In DNA, the CDR3 is TGTGCCAGCAGTTACCCTTATCAGGGGGTTACTGAAGCTTTCTTT.

The chain has TRBV19 and TRBJ2-7; a possible D gene is TRBD2 (6 bases). The germline V gene encodes CDR1 LNHDA and CDR2 SQIVND (reference sequence). The V and J ends lost 5 bases and 2 bases respectively, with 13 bases between them. CDR3 length: 14 amino acids. The CDR3 protein is CASSVAGLTYEQYF. In nucleotides, the CDR3 is TGTGCCAGTAGTGTCGCGGGACTTACCTACGAGCAGTACTTC.

The chain carries TRBV2 and TRBJ2-3, with D tentatively TRBD2 (5 bases). The CDR3 contains 14 residues. Germline V gene lookup returns CDR1 SNHLY and CDR2 FYNNEI. V lost 7 bases and J 0 bases, leaving 11 bases between the germline ends. The CDR3 is CASKREWSTDTQYF. The CDR3 coding sequence is TGTGCCAGCAAGAGGGAGTGGAGCACAGATACGCAGTATTTT. The whole variable domain, remainder taken from reference TRBV2 and TRBJ2-3, is EPEVTQTPSHQVTQMGQEVILRCVPISNHLYFYWYRQILGQKVEFLVSFYNNEISEKSEIFDDQFSVERPDGSNFTLKIRSTKLEDSAMYFCASKREWSTDTQYFGPGTRLTVL.